This record concerns one T cell receptor beta chain sequence. The sample comes from a study of blood T cell repertoires in COVID-19. V was cut by 6 bases and J by 0 bases, with 13 bases left in between. Per the germline V gene, CDR1 is MNHEY and CDR2 is SVGAGI. The CDR3 contains 15 residues. The data were produced by immunoSEQ multiplex PCR, yet TCRdb's version contains in-frame clones alone and is incomplete. The sample lists around 240,000 clones; 65% to 90% were seen once. The chain links TRBV6-5 to TRBJ2-3, with D possibly being TRBD2 (6 bases). The clonotype comes from a woman between 45 and 60 years old with acute or convalescent COVID-19. Material: peripheral blood. The CDR3: CASSQRAGSTDTQYF. The CDR3 nucleotides are TGTGCCAGCAGCCAGAGAGCGGGTAGCACAGATACGCAGTATTTT.